Below, 16 T cell receptor beta chains from the same sample are listed, as sequenced in a study of blood T cell repertoires in COVID-19. Here immunoSEQ multiplex PCR was the method, and the copy in TCRdb shows in-frame clones only, minus some. The table lists more than 20,000 clones, roughly 88% of them singletons. What was sequenced was peripheral blood. The receptor source for this set is a man aged 65-85 years with acute or convalescent COVID-19.

The table lists this clone with a few counts. CDR3 in DNA: TGTGCCAGCAGCAGAAGGACAGGGGATCTAGCCACTGAAGCTTTCTTT. Translating it yields CASSRRTGDLATEAFF. The chain links TRBV7-8 to TRBJ1-1; 9 bases align to TRBD1. Germline trimming cut 5 bases from V and 4 bases from J; bases unmatched to any gene: 11. The CDR3 consists of 16 residues. Germline V lookup: CDR1 SGHVS, CDR2 FQNEAQ.

The rearrangement links TRBV4-3 to TRBJ1-1; 7 nucleotides agree with TRBD1. With V trimmed by 3 bases and J by 3 bases, 7 bases remained unmatched. The germline V gene encodes CDR1 LGHNA and CDR2 YSLEER. The CDR3 is 15 residues long. The CDR3, as DNA: TGCGCCAGCAGCCACATCATTACAGGGGACACTGAAGCTTTCTTT. This encodes CASSHIITGDTEAFF.

The chain has TRBV9 and TRBJ1-2; D is possibly TRBD1 (6 bases). The CDR3 runs to 18 residues. Germline lookup yields CDR1 SGDLS and CDR2 YYNGEE. Trimming stripped 3 bases from V and 1 base from J, with 22 bases between. The CDR3 sequence is CASSAAMGGQSFNYGYTF. CDR3 DNA: TGTGCCAGCAGCGCCGCTATGGGCGGACAGTCCTTTAACTATGGCTACACCTTC.

The CDR3 region is CASSLGQYEQYF. The CDR3 coding sequence is TGTGCCAGCAGTTTAGGACAGTACGAGCAGTACTTC. The chain carries TRBV12-3 or TRBV12-4 and TRBJ2-7; weak D call: TRBD1 (5 bases). V lost 1 base and J lost 4, with 5 bases in between. The CDR3 has 12 residues.

The gene calls are TRBV4-1 and TRBJ2-1; 11 bases agree with TRBD2. The germline gives CDR1 MGHRA, CDR2 YSYEKL. V lost 4 bases, J lost 0 bases, and 8 bases stayed unmatched. The CDR3 totals 18 residues. The CDR3 DNA reads as TGCGCCAGCAGCCGTGGACTAGCGGGTGTGAGCTCCTACAATGAGCAGTTCTTC. Protein sequence: CASSRGLAGVSSYNEQFF.

The CDR3 DNA reads TGCAGCGCAAAAGGTTCCAGGGGAAGTAACTATGGCTACACCTTC. It encodes CSAKGSRGSNYGYTF. The chain recombines TRBV29-1 with TRBJ1-2; D is possibly TRBD1 (6 bases). The CDR3 covers 15 residues. Germline V lookup: CDR1 SQVTM, CDR2 ANQGSEA. Trimming shortened V by 7 bases and J by 1 base, and 19 bases separated the two germline ends.

This sequence joins TRBV10-3 and TRBJ1-5, with TRBD1 identical over 8 bases. V trimming: 3 bases; J trimming: 5 bases; junction bases outside the gene matches: 9. The CDR3 extends over 16 amino acids. Germline-derived CDR1 and CDR2 are ENHRY and SYGVKD. CDR3 loop: CAISEDADRVYQPQHF. The CDR3, as DNA: TGTGCCATCAGTGAAGACGCGGACAGGGTTTATCAGCCCCAGCATTTT.

V gene TRBV18 combines with J gene TRBJ1-2; 7 bases are a match to TRBD1. The germline V gene has CDR1 KGHSH and CDR2 LQKENI. The trim removed 3 bases at V and 4 bases at J, leaving 17 bases unmatched. This CDR3 comprises 18 residues. Written as DNA, the CDR3 is TGTGCCAGCTCACCCCTGTCTGGTCAGGGGGGCCTGAGCTATGGCTACACCTTC. Encoded protein: CASSPLSGQGGLSYGYTF.

V and J are TRBV6-2 or TRBV6-3 and TRBJ2-7, with D possibly being TRBD2 (8 bases). CDR3 size: 20 residues. The germline V and J ends were trimmed by 5 bases and 6 bases, with 35 bases remaining between them. The germline V gene has CDR1 MNHEY and CDR2 SVGEGT. DNA for the CDR3: TGTGCCAGCAGTCGCCCCCGGGGCAGGGGGATAGCGGGGACGAGGGCCGAGCAGTACTTC. This encodes CASSRPRGRGIAGTRAEQYF.

This clone appeared once. This sequence joins TRBV5-4 and TRBJ2-3, with 13 bases aligning to TRBD2. CDR1 SGHNT and CDR2 YYREEE come from the germline V gene (reference sequence). CDR3 length: 16 residues. With V trimmed by 4 bases and J by 6 bases, 8 bases remained unmatched. As DNA, the CDR3 is TGTGCCAGCAGCCTAGGGACTAGCGGGATCCCGGATACGCAGTATTTT. The encoded protein is CASSLGTSGIPDTQYF.

V usage is TRBV7-9 and J usage is TRBJ1-2, with D perhaps matching TRBD1 (5 bases). The germline V and J ends were trimmed by 2 bases and 5 bases, with 12 bases remaining between them. Per the germline V gene, CDR1 is SEHNR and CDR2 is FQNEAQ (reference sequence). The CDR3 runs 14 residues. CDR3 nucleotides: TGTGCCAGCAGCTTATTAGGGGCAGGGTATGGCTACACCTTC. Its protein is CASSLLGAGYGYTF.

This chain connects TRBV4-2 to TRBJ2-1; D may be TRBD2 (6 bases). The germline CDR1 and CDR2 sequences are LGHNA and YNFKEQ. The V end lost 3 bases, the J end lost 2 bases, and 14 bases lay between the germline ends. There are 16 residues in the CDR3. This CDR3 is CASSQPGPGAYNEQFF. The CDR3 nucleotides are TGTGCCAGCAGCCAGCCCGGACCGGGAGCCTACAATGAGCAGTTCTTC.

The chain combines TRBV5-1 with TRBJ1-1; the D is unclear. The CDR3 has 13 amino acids. The V end was cut by 3 bases, the J end by 4 bases, with 10 bases between. CDR1 is SGHRS and CDR2 is YFSETQ in the germline V gene. The CDR3 sequence is CASSSDSATEAFF. The CDR3 bases are TGCGCCAGCAGCTCCGACTCAGCCACTGAAGCTTTCTTT. Full variable domain (remainder filled in from reference TRBV5-1 and TRBJ1-1): KAGVTQTPRYLIKTRGQQVTLSCSPISGHRSVSWYQQTPGQGLQFLFEYFSETQRNKGNFPGRFSGRQFSNSRSEMNVSTLELGDSALYLCASSSDSATEAFFGQGTRLTVV.

The rearrangement uses TRBV12-5 and TRBJ1-3, with D tentatively TRBD1 (5 bases). The CDR3 length is 16 residues. V dropped 5 bases and J dropped 0 bases, with 14 bases sitting between them. Germline V gives CDR1 LGHNT, CDR2 FRNRAP. The CDR3 nucleotides read TGTGCTAGTGGTGCATATGACAGACACTCTGGAAACACCATATATTTT. Translating it yields CASGAYDRHSGNTIYF.

The chain carries TRBV2 and TRBJ1-5; a weak D match, TRBD1 (5 bases). This CDR3 spans 13 amino acids. V was shortened by 3 bases and J by 5 bases, with 8 bases between the two germline ends. Germline CDR1 and CDR2: SNHLY and FYNNEI. CDR3 nucleotide sequence: TGTGCCAGCAGTGATCGGGGGGATCAGCCCCAGCATTTT. It is translated as CASSDRGDQPQHF.

The CDR3 sequence: CASSVVTSGYTGELFF. As DNA, the CDR3 is TGTGCCAGCAGCGTAGTAACAAGCGGATACACCGGGGAGCTGTTTTTT. The J gene is TRBJ2-2, the V gene TRBV9; the D gene is possibly TRBD2 (5 bases). The V end lost 0 bases, the J end lost 3 bases, and 12 bases lay between the germline ends. The V gene's germline CDR1 is SGDLS and CDR2 YYNGEE. The CDR3 covers 16 residues.